These 23 T cell receptor beta chains originate from one sample sequenced in a study of chemoradiotherapy in HPV16-positive cancers (dated by TCRdb to between 2021 and 2024). Receptor amplification or capture employed the immunoSEQ multiplex PCR assay. This is the immuneACCESS table as TCRdb keeps it, with only in-frame sequences that have V and J called. A part of the clones is gone; compared with another copy, unresolved V genes explain less than half, and the rest is unexplained. Present in this sample are approximately 15,000 clones, over 70% of which were seen just once. In total, the top ten clones hold roughly a tenth of the sample. This specimen was taken from a patient who underwent chemoradiotherapy. These receptors originate from a human donor with HPV-associated anogenital cancer.

This chain joins TRBV14 and TRBJ2-7; 10 positions match TRBD1. The ends lost 0 bases at V and 4 bases at J; junction bases unmatched: 3. This CDR3 contains 15 residues. Germline CDR1 and CDR2: SGHDN and FVKESK. The CDR3 protein is CASSQEGTGEYEQYF. The CDR3 DNA reads TGTGCCAGCAGCCAAGAGGGGACAGGGGAGTACGAGCAGTACTTC.

The V and J genes are TRBV5-1 and TRBJ2-1; 13 bases are a match to TRBD2. The CDR3 totals 15 residues. V was pared by 7 bases and J by 6 bases, with 7 bases of the junction left unmatched. Germline values: CDR1 SGHRS, CDR2 YFSETQ. CDR3 in amino acids: CASATTSGGINEQFF. Written as DNA, the CDR3 is TGCGCCAGCGCGACGACTAGCGGGGGGATCAATGAGCAGTTCTTC.

The CDR3 loop reads CASRQTGSNQPQHF. Here the CDR3 DNA reads TGTGCCAGCAGACAGACAGGGTCGAATCAGCCCCAGCATTTT. V is TRBV27 and J is TRBJ1-5, with 7 bases identical to TRBD1. The germline CDR1 and CDR2 sequences are MNHEY and SMNVEV (reference sequence). V lost 6 bases and J lost 4; bases outside the gene matches: 6. The CDR3 has 14 residues.

The chain recombines TRBV10-3 with TRBJ1-6; 7 bases are shared with TRBD1. The CDR3 extends over 15 amino acids. The germline gives CDR1 ENHRY, CDR2 SYGVKD. With V trimmed by 7 bases and J by 7 bases, 10 bases remained unmatched. CDR3 in DNA: TGTGCCATCAAAGAGACAGGGACCTCCAATTCACCCCTCCACTTT. It translates to CAIKETGTSNSPLHF.

The CDR3 loop is CASSVATSAATYEQYF. The CDR3 DNA reads TGTGCCAGCAGCGTAGCTACGTCGGCGGCCACCTACGAGCAGTACTTC. The genes are TRBV9 and TRBJ2-7; D gene uncertain. Germline V gives CDR1 SGDLS, CDR2 YYNGEE. V was trimmed by 0 bases and J by 2 bases, leaving 15 bases between them. CDR3 length: 16 residues.

The V and J genes are TRBV7-8 and TRBJ1-5, with D possibly being TRBD1 (5 bases). V lost 2 bases and J lost 2, with 13 bases in between. CDR3 length: 16 amino acids. CDR1 and CDR2 (germline): SGHVS, FQNEAQ. The CDR3 loop reads CASSLTGGLGNQPQHF. CDR3 DNA: TGTGCCAGCAGCTTAACTGGGGGTCTCGGCAATCAGCCCCAGCATTTT.

The chain combines TRBV27 with TRBJ1-2; tentatively, D is TRBD1 (6 bases). V shed 10 bases and J shed 7 bases, with 19 bases lying between them. This CDR3 is built from 13 residues. The germline V gene encodes CDR1 MNHEY and CDR2 SMNVEV (reference sequence). The CDR3 reads CATGTYQGFGYTF. CDR3 coding DNA: TGTGCCACCGGGACATATCAGGGGTTTGGCTACACCTTC.

The chain combines TRBV2 with TRBJ1-4; 10 positions agree with TRBD1. Per the germline V gene, CDR1 is SNHLY and CDR2 is FYNNEI. The junction had 1 base not matched to a gene; V was cut back by 0 bases and J by 6 bases. The CDR3 is 15 residues long. The CDR3 nucleotides read TGTGCCAGCAGTGAAGCGGGGACAGGGGATGAAAAACTGTTTTTT. It encodes CASSEAGTGDEKLFF.

This clone was seen only once. CDR3 amino acids: CASSAPPYADTQYF. CDR3 in DNA: TGTGCCAGCAGCGCCCCCCCCTACGCGGATACGCAGTATTTT. The chain employs TRBV7-8 and TRBJ2-3, with D hard to call. Germline-derived CDR1 and CDR2 are SGHVS and FQNEAQ. The CDR3 has 14 amino acids. V was pared by 5 bases and J by 6 bases, with 15 bases between.

Note on this clone: A junction end diverges from the germline sequence, so it may reflect a read error. The genes are TRBV19 and TRBJ1-5, with D possibly being TRBD1 (6 bases). CDR3 length: 18 residues. Germline CDR1 is LNHDA and CDR2 is SQIVND (reference sequence). CDR3 in amino acids: CASSIAPIQGYSNQPQHF. CDR3 DNA: TGTGCCAGTAGCATAGCCCCCATACAGGGCTATAGCAATCAGCCCCAGCATTTT.

V is TRBV5-1 and J is TRBJ2-1; 7 nucleotides agree with TRBD2. This CDR3 comprises 15 residues. Germline-derived CDR1 and CDR2 are SGHRS and YFSETQ. With 3 bases clipped from V and 3 bases from J, the junction kept 6 bases outside the gene matches. The CDR3 region has the DNA TGCGCCAGCAGCTCAAATAGCGGGTACTACAATGAGCAGTTCTTC. This codes for CASSSNSGYYNEQFF.

This clone was seen only once. The chain employs TRBV4-2 and TRBJ1-2; 7 nucleotides match TRBD1. Trimming at V came to 0 bases and at J to 4 bases, leaving 8 bases not matched to a gene. The CDR3 runs 16 residues. Germline V gives CDR1 LGHNA, CDR2 YNFKEQ. CDR3 region: CASSQESEGAIYGYTF. The DNA for the CDR3 is TGTGCCAGCAGCCAAGAGTCGGAGGGGGCAATCTATGGCTACACCTTC.

CDR3 region: CASSLQAYEQYF. In DNA, the CDR3 is TGTGCCAGCTCACTTCAAGCCTACGAGCAGTACTTC. The V gene is TRBV18, the J gene TRBJ2-7, with unresolved D. The CDR3 runs to 12 residues. V gave up 4 bases and J gave up 2 bases, with 6 bases separating them. Germline loops: CDR1 KGHSH, CDR2 LQKENI.

This clone was counted between two and nine times. The chain links TRBV5-4 to TRBJ1-6; D is uncertain. V gave up 4 bases and J gave up 6 bases, with 5 bases separating them. This CDR3 is 12 amino acids long. CDR1 and CDR2 (germline): SGHNT, YYREEE (reference sequence). The CDR3 DNA reads TGTGCCAGCAGCCTCTTTAATTCACCCCTCCACTTT. It translates to CASSLFNSPLHF.

The genes are TRBV7-8 and TRBJ2-7, with D tentatively TRBD2 (5 bases). This CDR3 is built from 15 residues. V shed 5 bases and J shed 7 bases, with 21 bases lying between them. Per the germline V gene, CDR1 is SGHVS and CDR2 is FQNEAQ. CDR3 DNA: TGTGCCAGCAGCCCCTTTGCGGGCATCCCTTGGGAGCAGTACTTC. Amino acid sequence: CASSPFAGIPWEQYF.

V and J are TRBV6-5 and TRBJ2-5, with 10 nucleotides matching TRBD1. Looked up from germline, CDR1 is MNHEY and CDR2 is SVGAGI. J lost 5 bases, V lost 6 bases, and 9 bases had no gene match. This CDR3 is 15 amino acids long. This chain's CDR3 is CASSPGTGVLETQYF. The CDR3 DNA is TGTGCCAGCAGCCCCGGGACAGGGGTTTTGGAGACCCAGTACTTC.

The chain is built from TRBV9 and TRBJ2-7; no clear D gene. V dropped 0 bases and J dropped 3 bases, with 13 bases sitting between them. The CDR3 is 15 amino acids. Germline CDR1 is SGDLS and CDR2 is YYNGEE. CDR3: CASSVEAEDFYEQYF. Here the CDR3 DNA reads TGTGCCAGCAGCGTAGAGGCAGAGGATTTCTACGAGCAGTACTTC.

V and J are TRBV7-3 and TRBJ2-6, with D unresolved. Germline CDR1 reads SGHTA; CDR2 reads FQGTGA. Trimming removed 6 bases from V and 4 bases from J, with 10 bases in between. The length of the CDR3 is 14 residues. CDR3 coding DNA: TGTGCCAGCAGGTCGCCGATCGGGGCCAACGTCCTGACTTTC. Amino acid sequence: CASRSPIGANVLTF.

This clone was seen just once. The chain uses TRBV14 and TRBJ1-3; D may be TRBD1 (6 bases). Per the germline V gene, CDR1 is SGHDN and CDR2 is FVKESK. This CDR3 has 16 amino acids. V was pared by 2 bases and J by 3 bases, with 14 bases between. CDR3 nucleotide sequence: TGTGCCAGCAGCCAATCAGGCGCGACAGGTGGAAACACCATATATTTT. Protein: CASSQSGATGGNTIYF.

Written as DNA, the CDR3 is TGTGCCAGCAGCTTGGGGGTGGTAGAGGGCCAGTACTTC. Protein sequence: CASSLGVVEGQYF. The genes are TRBV7-8 and TRBJ2-5; D is perhaps TRBD1 or TRBD2 (5 bases each). CDR3 length: 13 amino acids. Looked up from germline, CDR1 is SGHVS and CDR2 is FQNEAQ. Trimming left V 3 bases short and J 10 bases short, with 15 bases between.

The chain couples TRBV4-3 to TRBJ1-3; D unclear. Per the germline V gene, CDR1 is LGHNA and CDR2 is YSLEER. V was cut by 2 bases and J by 4 bases, with 9 bases left in between. This CDR3 region has 14 residues. CDR3 loop: CASSQTPAGNTIYF. In nucleotides, the CDR3 is TGCGCCAGCAGCCAAACGCCAGCAGGAAACACCATATATTTT.

The chain links TRBV18 to TRBJ2-3; D not resolved. The CDR3 runs to 12 residues. The germline CDR1 and CDR2 sequences are KGHSH and LQKENI. Trimming removed 3 bases at V and 4 bases at J, with 5 bases between. CDR3 amino acids: CASSPLADTQYF. The CDR3, as DNA: TGTGCCAGCTCACCCCTAGCAGATACGCAGTATTTT.

V gene TRBV7-2 combines with J gene TRBJ1-1; D is undetermined. The CDR3 runs 13 residues. Germline loops: CDR1 SGHTA, CDR2 FQGNSA. V shed 5 bases and J shed 1 base, with 8 bases lying between them. The DNA of the CDR3 is TGTGCCAGCAGCCCAGGTAGGAACACTGAAGCTTTCTTT. It yields the protein CASSPGRNTEAFF.